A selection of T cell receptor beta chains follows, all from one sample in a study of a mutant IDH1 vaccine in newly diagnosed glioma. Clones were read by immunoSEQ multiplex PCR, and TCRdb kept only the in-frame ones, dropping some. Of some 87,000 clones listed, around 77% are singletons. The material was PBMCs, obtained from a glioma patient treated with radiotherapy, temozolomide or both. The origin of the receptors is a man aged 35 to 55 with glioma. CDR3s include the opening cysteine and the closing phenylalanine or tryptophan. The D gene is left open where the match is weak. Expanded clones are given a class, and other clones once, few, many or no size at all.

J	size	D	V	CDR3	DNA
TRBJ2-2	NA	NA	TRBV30	CAWSVRRRAGELFF	TGTGCCTGGAGTGTTCGACGGAGGGCCGGGGAGCTGTTTTTT
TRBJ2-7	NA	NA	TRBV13	CASSLGPSYEQYF	TGTGCCAGCAGCTTAGGTCCATCATACGAGCAGTACTTC
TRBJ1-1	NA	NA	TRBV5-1	CASSFSGNTEAFF	TGCGCCAGCAGCTTTTCGGGGAACACTGAAGCTTTCTTT
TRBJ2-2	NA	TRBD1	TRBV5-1	CASSLRQGNTGELFF	TGCGCCAGCAGCCTGCGACAGGGGAACACCGGGGAGCTGTTTTTT
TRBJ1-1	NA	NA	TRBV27	CASRATGTGTEAFF	TGTGCCAGCAGGGCGACAGGTACGGGCACTGAAGCTTTCTTT
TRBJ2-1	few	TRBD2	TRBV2	CASMTSGILYNEQFF	TGTGCCAGCATGACTAGCGGGATACTCTACAATGAGCAGTTCTTC
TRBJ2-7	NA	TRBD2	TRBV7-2	CASRGGPLYEQYF	TGTGCCAGCCGCGGGGGTCCACTCTACGAGCAGTACTTC
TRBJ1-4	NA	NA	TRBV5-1	CASSLEEAENEKLFF	TGCGCCAGCAGCTTGGAGGAGGCCGAGAATGAAAAACTGTTTTTT
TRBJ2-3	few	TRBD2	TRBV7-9	CASSDKVGDYPGTDTQYF	TGTGCCAGCAGCGATAAAGTAGGGGACTACCCAGGCACAGATACGCAGTATTTT
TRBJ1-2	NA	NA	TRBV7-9	CASSLVAVNGYTF	TGTGCCAGCAGCTTAGTGGCGGTCAATGGCTACACCTTC